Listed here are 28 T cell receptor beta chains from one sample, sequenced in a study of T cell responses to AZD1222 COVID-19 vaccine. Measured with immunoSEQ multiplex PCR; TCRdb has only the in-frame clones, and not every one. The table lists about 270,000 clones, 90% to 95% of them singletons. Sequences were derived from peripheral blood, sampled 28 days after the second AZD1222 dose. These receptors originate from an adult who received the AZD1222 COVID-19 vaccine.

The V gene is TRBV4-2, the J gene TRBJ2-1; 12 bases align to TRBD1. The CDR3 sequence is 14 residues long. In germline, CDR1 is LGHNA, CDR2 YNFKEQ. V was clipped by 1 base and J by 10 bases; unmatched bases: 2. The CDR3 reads CASSQGGTGGEQFF. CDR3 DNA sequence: TGTGCCAGCAGCCAAGGAGGGACAGGGGGCGAGCAGTTCTTC.

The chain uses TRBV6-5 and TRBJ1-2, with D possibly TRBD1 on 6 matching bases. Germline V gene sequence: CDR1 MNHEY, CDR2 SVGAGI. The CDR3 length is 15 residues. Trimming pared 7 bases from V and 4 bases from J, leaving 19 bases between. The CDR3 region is CASTDLGGDGYGYTF. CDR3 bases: TGTGCCAGCACCGATCTGGGGGGCGATGGCTATGGCTACACCTTC.

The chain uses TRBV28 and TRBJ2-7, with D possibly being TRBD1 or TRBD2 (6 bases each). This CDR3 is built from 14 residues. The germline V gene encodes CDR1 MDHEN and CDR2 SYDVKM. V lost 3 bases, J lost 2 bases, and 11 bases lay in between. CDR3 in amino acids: CASSLGGGTYEQYF. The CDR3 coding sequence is TGTGCCAGCAGTTTGGGGGGCGGGACCTACGAGCAGTACTTC.

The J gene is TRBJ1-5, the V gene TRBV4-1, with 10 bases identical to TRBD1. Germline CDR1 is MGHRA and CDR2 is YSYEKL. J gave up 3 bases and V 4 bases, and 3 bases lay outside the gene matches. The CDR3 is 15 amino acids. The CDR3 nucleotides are TGCGCCAGCAGCCGGGACAGGGGTCCCAATCAGCCCCAGCATTTT. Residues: CASSRDRGPNQPQHF.

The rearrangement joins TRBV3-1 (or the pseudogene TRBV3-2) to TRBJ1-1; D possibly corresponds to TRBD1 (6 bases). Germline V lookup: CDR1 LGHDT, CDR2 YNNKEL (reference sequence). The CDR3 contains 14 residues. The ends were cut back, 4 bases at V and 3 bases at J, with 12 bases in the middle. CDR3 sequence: CASSRVQGHTEAFF. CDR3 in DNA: TGTGCCAGCAGCCGGGTACAGGGTCACACTGAAGCTTTCTTT.

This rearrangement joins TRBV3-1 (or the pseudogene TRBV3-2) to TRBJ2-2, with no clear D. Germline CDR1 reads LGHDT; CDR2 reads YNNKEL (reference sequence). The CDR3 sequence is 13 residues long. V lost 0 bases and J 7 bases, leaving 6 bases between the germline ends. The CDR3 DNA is TGTGCCAGCAGCCAAGATGAGATCGGGGAGCTGTTTTTT. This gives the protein CASSQDEIGELFF.

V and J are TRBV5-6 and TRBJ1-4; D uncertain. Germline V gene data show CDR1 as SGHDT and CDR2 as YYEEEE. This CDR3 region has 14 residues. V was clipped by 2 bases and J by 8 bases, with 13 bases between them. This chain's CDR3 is CASSLRETGEKLFF. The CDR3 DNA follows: TGTGCCAGCAGCTTAAGAGAAACGGGGGAAAAACTGTTTTTT.

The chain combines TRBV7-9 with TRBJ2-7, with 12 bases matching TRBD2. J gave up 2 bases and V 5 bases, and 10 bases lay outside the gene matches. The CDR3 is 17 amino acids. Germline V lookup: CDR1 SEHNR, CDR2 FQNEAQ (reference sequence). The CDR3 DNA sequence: TGTGCCAGCAGCACGACTAGCGGGGGTATAATTACCTACGAGCAGTACTTC. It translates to CASSTTSGGIITYEQYF.

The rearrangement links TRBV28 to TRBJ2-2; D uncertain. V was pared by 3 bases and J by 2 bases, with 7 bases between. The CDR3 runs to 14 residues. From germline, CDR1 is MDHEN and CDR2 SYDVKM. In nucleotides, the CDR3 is TGTGCCAGCAGTTTTCCATTTAACACCGGGGAGCTGTTTTTT. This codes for CASSFPFNTGELFF.

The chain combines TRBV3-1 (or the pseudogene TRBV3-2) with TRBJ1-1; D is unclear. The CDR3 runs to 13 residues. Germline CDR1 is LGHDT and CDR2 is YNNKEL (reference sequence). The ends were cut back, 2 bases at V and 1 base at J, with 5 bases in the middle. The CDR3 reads CASSQLGNTEAFF. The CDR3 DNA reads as TGTGCCAGCAGCCAATTAGGGAACACTGAAGCTTTCTTT.

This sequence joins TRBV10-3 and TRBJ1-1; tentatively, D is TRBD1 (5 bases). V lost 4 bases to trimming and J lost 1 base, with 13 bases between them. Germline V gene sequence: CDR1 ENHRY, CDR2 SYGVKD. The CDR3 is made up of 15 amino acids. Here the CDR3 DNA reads TGTGCCATCAGTGCTGGGGCAGAACCGAACACTGAAGCTTTCTTT. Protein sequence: CAISAGAEPNTEAFF.

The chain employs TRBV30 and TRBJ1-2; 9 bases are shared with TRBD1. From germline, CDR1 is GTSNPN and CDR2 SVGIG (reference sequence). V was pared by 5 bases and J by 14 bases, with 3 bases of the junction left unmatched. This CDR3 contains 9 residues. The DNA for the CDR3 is TGTGCCTGGGGGACAGGGCCGACCTTC. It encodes CAWGTGPTF.

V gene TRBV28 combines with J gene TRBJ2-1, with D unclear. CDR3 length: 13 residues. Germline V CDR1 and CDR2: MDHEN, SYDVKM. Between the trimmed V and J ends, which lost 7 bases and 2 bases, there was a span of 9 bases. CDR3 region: CASKGSPYNEQFF. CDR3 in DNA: TGTGCCAGCAAAGGCTCCCCCTACAATGAGCAGTTCTTC.

CDR3 DNA sequence: TGTGCCAGCAGCTCGGGACAGGGGGCCGTTGGCTACACCTTC. Its translation is CASSSGQGAVGYTF. The V gene is TRBV7-2, the J gene TRBJ1-2; TRBD1 matches at 12 bases. The CDR3 totals 14 residues. CDR1 is SGHTA and CDR2 is FQGNSA in the germline V gene. With 4 bases clipped from V and 7 bases from J, the junction kept 4 bases outside the gene matches.

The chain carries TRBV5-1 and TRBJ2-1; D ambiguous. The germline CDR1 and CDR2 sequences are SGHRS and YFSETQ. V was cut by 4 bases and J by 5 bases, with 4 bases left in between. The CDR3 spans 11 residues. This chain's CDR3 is CASSEDNEQFF. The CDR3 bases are TGCGCCAGCAGCGAGGACAATGAGCAGTTCTTC.

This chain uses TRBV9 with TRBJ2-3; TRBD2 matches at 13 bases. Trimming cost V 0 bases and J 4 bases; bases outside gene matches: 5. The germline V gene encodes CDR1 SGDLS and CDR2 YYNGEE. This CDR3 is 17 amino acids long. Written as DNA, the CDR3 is TGTGCCAGCAGCGTAGCAGGACTAGCGGGAGACGCAGATACGCAGTATTTT. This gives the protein CASSVAGLAGDADTQYF.

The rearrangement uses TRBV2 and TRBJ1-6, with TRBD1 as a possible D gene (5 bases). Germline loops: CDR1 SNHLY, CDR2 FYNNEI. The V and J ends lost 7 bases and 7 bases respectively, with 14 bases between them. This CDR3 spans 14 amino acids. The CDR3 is CASTRDGANSPLHF. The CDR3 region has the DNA TGTGCCAGCACCAGGGACGGAGCGAATTCACCCCTCCACTTT.

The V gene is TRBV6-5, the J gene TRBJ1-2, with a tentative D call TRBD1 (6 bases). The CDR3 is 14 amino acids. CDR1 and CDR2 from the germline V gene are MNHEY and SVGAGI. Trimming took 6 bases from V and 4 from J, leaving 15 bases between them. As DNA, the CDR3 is TGTGCCAGCAGCAACCTCAGGGGTGCCTATGGCTACACCTTC. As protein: CASSNLRGAYGYTF.

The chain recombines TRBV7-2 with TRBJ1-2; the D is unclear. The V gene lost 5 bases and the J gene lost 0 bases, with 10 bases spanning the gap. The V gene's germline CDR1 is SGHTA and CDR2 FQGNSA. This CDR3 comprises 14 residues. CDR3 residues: CASSLGRANYGYTF. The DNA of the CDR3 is TGTGCCAGCAGCCTCGGAAGAGCTAACTATGGCTACACCTTC.

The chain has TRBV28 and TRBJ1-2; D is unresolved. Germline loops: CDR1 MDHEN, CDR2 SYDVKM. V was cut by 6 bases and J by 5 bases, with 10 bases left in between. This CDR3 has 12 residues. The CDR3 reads CASSWTVYGYTF. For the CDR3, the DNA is TGTGCCAGCAGCTGGACTGTTTATGGCTACACCTTC.

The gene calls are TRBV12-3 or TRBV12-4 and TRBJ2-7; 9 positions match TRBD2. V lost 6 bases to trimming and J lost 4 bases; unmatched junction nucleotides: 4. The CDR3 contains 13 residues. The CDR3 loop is CASRNSGSYEQYF. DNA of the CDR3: TGTGCCAGCAGAAATAGCGGGAGTTACGAGCAGTACTTC.

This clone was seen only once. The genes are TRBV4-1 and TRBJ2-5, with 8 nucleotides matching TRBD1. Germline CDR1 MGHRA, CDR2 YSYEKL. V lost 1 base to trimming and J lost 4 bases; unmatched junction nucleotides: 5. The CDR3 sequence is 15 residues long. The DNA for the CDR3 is TGCGCCAGCAGCCAAGGGGGACAGGCCCGAGAGACCCAGTACTTC. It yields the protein CASSQGGQARETQYF.

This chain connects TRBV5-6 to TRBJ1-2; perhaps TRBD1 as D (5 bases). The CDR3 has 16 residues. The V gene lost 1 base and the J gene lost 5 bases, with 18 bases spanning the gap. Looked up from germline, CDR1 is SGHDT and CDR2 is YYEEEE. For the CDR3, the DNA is TGTGCCAGCAGCTTGTTCTCTCCGGACAATACTTATGGCTACACCTTC. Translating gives CASSLFSPDNTYGYTF. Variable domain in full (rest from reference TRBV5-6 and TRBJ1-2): DAGVTQSPTHLIKTRGQQVTLRCSPKSGHDTVSWYQQALGQGPQFIFQYYEEEERQRGNFPDRFSGHQFPNYSSELNVNALLLGDSALYLCASSLFSPDNTYGYTFGSGTRLTVV.

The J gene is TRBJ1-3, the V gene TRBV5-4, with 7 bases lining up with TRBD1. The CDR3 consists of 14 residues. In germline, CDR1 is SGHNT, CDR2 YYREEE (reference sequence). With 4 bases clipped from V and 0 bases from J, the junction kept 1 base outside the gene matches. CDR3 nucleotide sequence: TGTGCCAGCAGCACAGGGGACTCTGGAAACACCATATATTTT. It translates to CASSTGDSGNTIYF.

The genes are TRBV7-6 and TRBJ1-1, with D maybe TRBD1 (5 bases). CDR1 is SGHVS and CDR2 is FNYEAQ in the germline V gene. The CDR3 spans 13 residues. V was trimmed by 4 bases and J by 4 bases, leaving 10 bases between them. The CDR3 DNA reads TGTGCCAGCAGCTCCACGAGGGGCACTGAAGCTTTCTTT. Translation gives CASSSTRGTEAFF.

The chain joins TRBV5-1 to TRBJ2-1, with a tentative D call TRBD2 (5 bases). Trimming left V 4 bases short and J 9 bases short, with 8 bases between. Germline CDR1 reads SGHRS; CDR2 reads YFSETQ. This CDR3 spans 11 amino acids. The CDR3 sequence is CASSQEAEQFF. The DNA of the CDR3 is TGCGCCAGCAGCCAGGAGGCTGAGCAGTTCTTC. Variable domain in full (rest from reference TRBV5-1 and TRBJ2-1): KAGVTQTPRYLIKTRGQQVTLSCSPISGHRSVSWYQQTPGQGLQFLFEYFSETQRNKGNFPGRFSGRQFSNSRSEMNVSTLELGDSALYLCASSQEAEQFFGPGTRLTVL.

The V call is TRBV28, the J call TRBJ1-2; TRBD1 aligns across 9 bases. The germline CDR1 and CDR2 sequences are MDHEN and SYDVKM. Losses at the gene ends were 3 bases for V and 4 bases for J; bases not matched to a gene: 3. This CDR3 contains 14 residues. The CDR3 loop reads CASSFTGGRYGYTF. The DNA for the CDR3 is TGTGCCAGCAGTTTCACAGGGGGCCGCTATGGCTACACCTTC.

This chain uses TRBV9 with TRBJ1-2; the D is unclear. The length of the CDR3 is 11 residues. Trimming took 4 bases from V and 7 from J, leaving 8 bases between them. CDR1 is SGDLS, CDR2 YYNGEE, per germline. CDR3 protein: CASSLSGGYTF. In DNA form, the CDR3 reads TGTGCCAGCAGCCTTTCCGGTGGCTACACCTTC.